This TCR beta chain was sequenced in a study of identical twins. MiXCR, run by TCRdb on the 5' RACE reads, gives a single entry per CDR3 protein. This repertoire shows 500,000 to 600,000 distinct CDR3 sequences, 20% to 25% found once; its top ten account for roughly 0.91%. Only a few counts were recorded for this clonotype. Germline loops: CDR1 SGHRS, CDR2 YFSETQ. Trimming took 1 base from V and 4 from J, leaving 10 bases between them. The CDR3 is 14 residues long. The same sample was also used in a study of T cells expressing NK-cell markers. That paper states: The contribution of dominant NKG2C+ clonotypes to CD8+ T cells in about six donors was roughly 1.0-7.5%. What remained unclear was the HCMV specificity of expanded NKG2C+ T cell clones.

The gene calls are TRBV5-1 and TRBJ2-3; D assignment may be TRBD1 or TRBD2 (5 bases each). The receptor comes from a woman aged 18 to 35 in good health. Sequenced: CD4+ T cells sorted from blood. This CDR3 is CASSLRRTPDTQYF. The CDR3 nucleotides are TGCGCCAGCAGCTTGAGGAGGACACCAGATACGCAGTATTTT.